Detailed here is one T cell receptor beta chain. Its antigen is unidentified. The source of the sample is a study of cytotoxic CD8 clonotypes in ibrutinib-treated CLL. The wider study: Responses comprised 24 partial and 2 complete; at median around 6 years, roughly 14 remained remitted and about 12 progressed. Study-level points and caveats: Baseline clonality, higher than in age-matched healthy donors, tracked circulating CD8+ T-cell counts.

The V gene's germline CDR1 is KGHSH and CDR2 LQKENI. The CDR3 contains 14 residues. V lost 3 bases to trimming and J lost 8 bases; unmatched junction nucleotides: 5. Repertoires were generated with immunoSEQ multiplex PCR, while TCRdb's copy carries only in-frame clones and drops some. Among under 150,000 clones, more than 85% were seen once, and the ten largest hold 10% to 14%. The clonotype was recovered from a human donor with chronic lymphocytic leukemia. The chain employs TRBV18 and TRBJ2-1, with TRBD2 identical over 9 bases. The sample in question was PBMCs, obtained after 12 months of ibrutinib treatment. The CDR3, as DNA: TGTGCCAGCTCACCCGGACTAGCGTCGGATGAGCAGTTCTTC. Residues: CASSPGLASDEQFF. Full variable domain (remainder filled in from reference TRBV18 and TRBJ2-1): NAGVMQNPRHLVRRRGQEARLRCSPMKGHSHVYWYRQLPEEGLKFMVYLQKENIIDESGMPKERFSAEFPKEGPSILRIQQVVRGDSAAYFCASSPGLASDEQFFGPGTRLTVL.